Described below is a single T cell receptor (beta chain) sequence and its context. These data are taken from a study of control samples from healthy donors and cancer patients. The V end lost 2 bases, the J end lost 15 bases, and 11 bases lay between the germline ends. The CDR3 spans 12 residues. CDR1 is SEHNR and CDR2 is FQNEAQ in the germline V gene (reference sequence). The method was immunoSEQ multiplex PCR; TCRdb's version includes in-frame clones alone and lacks a portion of them. Of under 80,000 clones listed, roughly 93% were seen once; the top ten hold around 1.3%. The TCR originated in a woman aged 40 to 50 with lung cancer. The specimen was PBMCs. This chain links TRBV7-9 with TRBJ1-6; D is possibly TRBD1 (5 bases). CDR3 residues: CASSLPDKLLHF. The CDR3 region has the DNA TGTGCCAGCAGCTTACCGGACAAGCTCCTCCACTTT.